The present T cell receptor beta chain was sequenced within a study of blood T cell repertoires in COVID-19. In the study overall: COVID-19 samples, acute and convalescent, were from the United States, Italy and Spain. PBMCs, B-cell-depleted T cells, or T cells provided the cDNA or gDNA that made up the material.

CDR3 length: 17 amino acids. Between the trimmed V and J ends, which lost 0 bases and 2 bases, there was a span of 16 bases. Germline V CDR1 and CDR2: LGHDT, YNNKEL (reference sequence). In the original workflow: By means of reference gene primer amplification, nucleated cell counts were estimated. Measured with immunoSEQ multiplex PCR; TCRdb has only the in-frame clones, and not every one. The D gene and trimming were derived from the DNA, and the V and J assignments and clone size from that table. The sample lists about 52,000 clones, roughly nine tenths seen once, with approximately 8.8% in the top ten.

The rearrangement joins TRBV3-1 (or the pseudogene TRBV3-2) to TRBJ2-5; D is uncertain. The TCR originated in a man older than 75 with active or convalescent COVID-19. Sequencing input: peripheral blood. CDR3 sequence: CASSQDWRPKGQETQYF. The CDR3 DNA sequence: TGTGCCAGCAGCCAAGACTGGCGGCCGAAAGGTCAAGAGACCCAGTACTTC.